This TCR beta chain was documented in a study of blood T cell repertoires in COVID-19. Study background: From the United States, Italy and Spain came samples of acute and convalescent COVID-19. Nucleic acid was either cDNA or gDNA, and it came from T cells, B-cell-depleted T cells, or PBMCs.

Original methodology: Reference gene primer amplification in the assay estimated nucleated cell counts. Only in-frame clones appear in the TCRdb table, and some are missing; sequencing was by immunoSEQ multiplex PCR. For V, J and clone size, that table is used; D and trimming come from the DNA. The sample records about 260,000 clones, roughly 86% being singletons. Patients in Seattle were enrolled during active infection, then followed longitudinally. Germline V CDR1 and CDR2: SQVTM, ANQGSEA. V lost 7 bases to trimming and J lost 0 bases; unmatched junction nucleotides: 4. The CDR3 is made up of 13 amino acids.

The chain has TRBV29-1 and TRBJ1-2; 8 bases are a match to TRBD1. The sample taken for sequencing was peripheral blood. The receptor's source is a woman aged 55-70 years with COVID-19, enrolled during active disease. CDR3 region: CSGGQGSNYGYTF. The CDR3 DNA reads as TGCAGCGGCGGACAGGGTTCTAACTATGGCTACACCTTC.